Listed here is a single T cell receptor (beta chain). Its antigen remains unknown. This record belongs to a study of TIL therapy for anti-PD-1-resistant metastatic lung cancer. The J segment lost 0 bases and the V segment lost 1 base, leaving 4 bases of the junction unmatched. CDR3 length: 18 residues. Germline-derived CDR1 and CDR2 are LGHNA and YNFKEQ. Time point indicated: pre-treatment sample, taken before nivolumab and TIL therapy. Sequencing used immunoSEQ v3. Repertoires were generated with immunoSEQ multiplex PCR, while TCRdb's copy carries only in-frame clones and drops some. The sample lists 54,000 or so clones, about 73% occurring once. The study, taken as a whole, reports: Treatment-naive, never-smoker and oncogene-addicted patients were overrepresented in this highly selected cohort.

Sequenced material: blood, taken at baseline. This rearrangement joins TRBV4-2 to TRBJ2-5; 14 nucleotides agree with TRBD2. This TCR derives from a person aged 25 to 80 with non-small cell lung cancer. The CDR3 loop reads CASSQGLAGGPYQETQYF. The CDR3 DNA reads as TGTGCCAGCAGCCAAGGACTAGCGGGGGGGCCCTACCAAGAGACCCAGTACTTC.